This T cell receptor beta chain came from a study of blood T cell repertoires in COVID-19 (dated by TCRdb to the early 2020s). About the study as a whole: Samples from collaborators originated in the United States, Italy and Spain and spanned both the acute and convalescent phases of COVID-19. The material from the prospective study consisted of cDNA or gDNA derived from T cells, B-cell-depleted T cells, or PBMCs. The samples were drawn from the first 160 participants of the ongoing ImmuneRACE study and from 1,254 subjects provided by 6 global collaborators. The repertoires were released in a freely available public database intended as a resource for research on the immune response to SARS-CoV-2. Nearly every sample came with metadata listing a de-identified subject ID, COVID-19 status, age in years and sex. Deeply sampled blood TCRbeta repertoires from subjects exposed to, actively infected with, or recovered from COVID-19 were included in the dataset. HLA class I and class II types, where available, came from metadata supplied by the sample provider rather than from assay-based typing.

CDR1 is given as SGHNT and CDR2 as YENEEA, both from the germline V gene. The CDR3 numbers 16 residues from cysteine through phenylalanine. The DNA shown is the 48-base CDR3, in frame from base 1. Compared with germline, V lacks 0 bases and J lacks 2 bases; bases without a gene match: 7. The collaborating institutions used their own protocols to collect whole blood in K2EDTA tubes. For TCRbeta analysis, collaborators shipped samples in one of three forms: frozen whole blood, isolated PBMCs, or DNA extracted from either of those sample types. Study-level results and caveats: Clinical and demographic metadata were provided uncurated, with the amount varying by source and participant.

This clone appeared a few times. It lacks a known antigen. Per-base quality was not reported, and no clone a single base away is much larger than it. TCRbeta CDR3 regions were amplified from genomic DNA by means of the immunoSEQ Assay, a bias-controlled multiplex PCR. As for the original processing: The number of nucleated cells in each sample was estimated from the amplification of reference gene primers within the assay. To quantify the absolute abundance of each unique TCRbeta CDR3 rearrangement, sequence reads were collapsed and filtered. Productive Simpson clonality was computed per sample as the square root of Simpson's diversity index over productive rearrangements. TCRdb mirrors the immuneACCESS table, restricted to in-frame sequences. Some clones are absent from its copies; in checked studies, under half trace to an unresolved V gene, and the reason for the others is unknown. The V and J calls and clone size are taken from that table; D and trimming were inferred from the DNA. Recorded for this sample are 100,000 to 150,000 clones; 77% of them occurred a single time. The ten largest make up over 6.5% of the sample.

This chain is built from TRBV11-3 and TRBJ2-7, with TRBD2 matching 7 junction bases. The sample comprised peripheral blood. This sequence was found in a human donor in a cohort sampled during active COVID-19. The CDR3 is CASSLDRLAATYEQYF. The nucleotides are TGTGCCAGCAGCTTAGATCGTCTAGCGGCCACCTACGAGCAGTACTTC.